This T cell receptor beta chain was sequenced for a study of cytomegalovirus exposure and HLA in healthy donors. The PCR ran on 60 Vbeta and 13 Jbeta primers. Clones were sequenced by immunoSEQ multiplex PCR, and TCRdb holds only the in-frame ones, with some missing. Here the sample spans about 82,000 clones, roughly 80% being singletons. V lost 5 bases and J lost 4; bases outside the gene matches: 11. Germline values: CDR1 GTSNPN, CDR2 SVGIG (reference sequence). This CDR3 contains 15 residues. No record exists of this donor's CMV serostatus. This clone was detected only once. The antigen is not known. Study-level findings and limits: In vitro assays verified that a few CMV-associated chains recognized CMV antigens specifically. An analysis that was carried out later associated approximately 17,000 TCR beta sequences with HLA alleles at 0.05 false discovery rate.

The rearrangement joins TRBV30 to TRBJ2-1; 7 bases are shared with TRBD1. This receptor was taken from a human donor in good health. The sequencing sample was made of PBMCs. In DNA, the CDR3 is TGTGCCTGGTCAATCGACAGGGAACTATACAATGAGCAGTTCTTC. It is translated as CAWSIDRELYNEQFF.